Below, one TCR beta chain is given with its context. CDR1 is SEHNR, CDR2 FQNEAQ, per germline (reference sequence). The CDR3 consists of 15 residues. Trimming removed 1 base at V and 7 bases at J, with 16 bases between. TCRdb's copy holds only in-frame clones and misses some; the assay was immunoSEQ multiplex PCR. There are about 41,000 clones in the sample; 80% to 90% occur only once, and approximately 0.67% lies in the top ten. The entry originates in a study of T cell changes during pregnancy in multiple sclerosis. This specimen consisted of CD4+ T cells from peripheral blood mononuclear cells, obtained in the first trimester of pregnancy. This TCR came from a female donor with multiple sclerosis, enrolled in a pregnancy study. The V and J genes are TRBV7-9 and TRBJ1-1, with D uncertain. The CDR3: CASSLGSGALDEAFF. The CDR3 DNA is TGTGCCAGCAGCTTAGGCTCAGGTGCCTTAGATGAAGCTTTCTTT.